The source of this T cell receptor (beta chain) is a study of T cell changes during pregnancy in multiple sclerosis. This clone was counted once. Libraries were prepared by immunoSEQ multiplex PCR; TCRdb keeps only in-frame clonotypes and omits some of them. Of approximately 50,000 clones in the sample, approximately 95% were seen once. Sequences were derived from CD4+ T cells from peripheral blood mononuclear cells, sampled in the third trimester of pregnancy. The receptor's source is a female donor with multiple sclerosis, enrolled in a pregnancy study.

The CDR3 nucleotides read TGCGCCAGCAGCTTGGCTATGGGACAGGAGTACGAGCAGTACTTC. Its translation: CASSLAMGQEYEQYF. The chain is built from TRBV5-1 and TRBJ2-7; 8 bases match TRBD1. V shed 0 bases and J 4 bases; nucleotides not matched to a gene: 6. The CDR3 contains 15 residues. CDR1 is SGHRS and CDR2 is YFSETQ in the germline V gene.